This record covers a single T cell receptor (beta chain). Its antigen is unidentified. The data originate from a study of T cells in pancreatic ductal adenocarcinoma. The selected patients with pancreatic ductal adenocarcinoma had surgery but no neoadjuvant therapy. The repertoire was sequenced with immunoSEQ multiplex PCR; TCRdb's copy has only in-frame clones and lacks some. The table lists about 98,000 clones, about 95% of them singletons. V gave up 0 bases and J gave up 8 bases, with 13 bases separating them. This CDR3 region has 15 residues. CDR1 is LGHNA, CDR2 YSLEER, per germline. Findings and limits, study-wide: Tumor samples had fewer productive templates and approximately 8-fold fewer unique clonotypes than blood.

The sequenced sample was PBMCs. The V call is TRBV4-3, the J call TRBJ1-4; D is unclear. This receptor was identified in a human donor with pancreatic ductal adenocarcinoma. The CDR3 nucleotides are TGCGCCAGCAGCCAAGATTTGGCAGGCGGGGAAAAACTGTTTTTT. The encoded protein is CASSQDLAGGEKLFF.